This record covers a single T cell receptor beta chain. Its matching antigen is unknown. The CDR3 is 14 amino acids. From germline, CDR1 is GTSNPN and CDR2 SVGIG (reference sequence). The ends were cut back, 3 bases at V and 2 bases at J, with 13 bases in the middle. This entry comes from a study of a mutant IDH1 vaccine in newly diagnosed glioma. Study information: A roughly 60% male, around 40% female split and a mean age of about 40 years characterized treated patients. Patients got radiotherapy, temozolomide, or both beforehand, and most got both.

Indicated time point: baseline, week 1 (first vaccination visit). The treatment is: pre-vaccination baseline after standard-of-care therapy. Clones were read by immunoSEQ multiplex PCR, and TCRdb kept only the in-frame ones, dropping some. Of some 50,000 clones in the sample, approximately 90% are singletons; the top ten hold less than 3%. General observations from the study: Pseudoprogression appears to have had no connection to changes in top peripheral T cell clonotypes.

This sequence was found in a man aged 35 to 55 with glioma. This chain joins TRBV30 and TRBJ2-5; D call uncertain. Sequenced here: PBMCs, sampled from a glioma patient treated with radiotherapy, temozolomide or both. In DNA form, the CDR3 reads TGTGCCTGGAGAACAAACAGCCTACAAGAGACCCAGTACTTC. Protein: CAWRTNSLQETQYF.